This T cell receptor beta chain was sequenced in a study of OX40 agonist ivuxolimab in advanced cancers. Background on the study: Those enrolled were less than 85% male, with a mean age of about 66 years and ages from 23 to 79.

Worth noting for this clone: Its antigen is undetermined.

Study outcomes and limitations: The antigen specificity of the peripheral T cells (those that were expanded) was not determined. CD4+ and CD8+ blood T cells expanded clonally by week 6 at 0.1 to 3.0 mg/kg. Clonal expansion in partial responders at 0.1-3.0 mg/kg ranked among the lowest.

The repertoire was sequenced with immunoSEQ multiplex PCR; TCRdb's copy has only in-frame clones and lacks some. The sample includes about 53,000 clones, roughly 79% of them seen just once. V was clipped by 6 bases and J by 3 bases; unmatched bases: 3. The CDR3 runs to 13 residues. The germline V gene has CDR1 MNHEY and CDR2 SVGAGI. Sample: CD4+ or CD8+ T cells sorted from blood, taken in a trial of the OX40 agonist ivuxolimab. This sequence joins TRBV6-5 and TRBJ2-7, with 9 bases lining up with TRBD2. The sequence came from an adult with an advanced solid tumor such as melanoma, head and neck, liver or kidney cancer. This CDR3 is CASRSGGIYEQYF. In nucleotides, the CDR3 is TGTGCCAGCAGAAGCGGGGGGATCTACGAGCAGTACTTC.